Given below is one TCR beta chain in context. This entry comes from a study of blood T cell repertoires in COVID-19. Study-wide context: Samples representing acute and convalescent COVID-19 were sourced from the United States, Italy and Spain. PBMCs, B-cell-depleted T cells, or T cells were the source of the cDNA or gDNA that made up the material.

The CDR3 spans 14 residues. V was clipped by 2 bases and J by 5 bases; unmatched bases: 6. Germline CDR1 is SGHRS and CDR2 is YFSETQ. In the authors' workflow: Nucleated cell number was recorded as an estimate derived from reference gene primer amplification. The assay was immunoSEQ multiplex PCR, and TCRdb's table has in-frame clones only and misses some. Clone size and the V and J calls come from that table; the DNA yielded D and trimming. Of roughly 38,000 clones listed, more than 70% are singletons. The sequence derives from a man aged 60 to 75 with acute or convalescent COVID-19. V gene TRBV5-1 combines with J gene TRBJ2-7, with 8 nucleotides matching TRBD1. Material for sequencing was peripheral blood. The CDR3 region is CASSFRDRSHEQYF. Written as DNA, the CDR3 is TGCGCCAGCAGCTTCCGGGACAGGTCTCACGAGCAGTACTTC.